A selection of T cell receptor beta chains follows, all from one sample in a study of cytomegalovirus exposure and HLA in healthy donors. Assay used: immunoSEQ multiplex PCR; TCRdb lists only in-frame clones, some missing. Of about 120,000 clones listed, around three quarters are singletons. The specimen was PBMCs. The receptors derive from a woman aged 25 to 39 in good health and CMV-seropositive. The CDR3 runs from the conserved cysteine through the conserved F or W. Fields, in order: J gene, V gene, CDR3 protein.

j_call: TRBJ2-2
v_call: TRBV7-7
cdr3_aa: CASSLEQYTGELFF

j_call: TRBJ1-1
v_call: TRBV2
cdr3_aa: CARLRERGVEAFF

j_call: TRBJ1-1
v_call: TRBV29-1
cdr3_aa: CSAGQLNTEAFF

j_call: TRBJ1-2
v_call: TRBV11-2
cdr3_aa: CASSLEGRSNTF

j_call: TRBJ1-2
v_call: TRBV7-2
cdr3_aa: CASSLDWYYGYTF

j_call: TRBJ1-2
v_call: TRBV19
cdr3_aa: CATEGTGITGYTF

j_call: TRBJ2-5
v_call: TRBV5-1
cdr3_aa: CASSLAGGRWQQETQYF

j_call: TRBJ2-5
v_call: TRBV11-2
cdr3_aa: CASSLEGRGGEETQYF

j_call: TRBJ1-2
v_call: TRBV15
cdr3_aa: CATRTGKYGYTF

j_call: TRBJ2-3
v_call: TRBV7-6
cdr3_aa: CASSYRAGTDTQYF

j_call: TRBJ1-3
v_call: TRBV19
cdr3_aa: CATTDMFVGGNTIYF

j_call: TRBJ1-6
v_call: TRBV7-9
cdr3_aa: CASSLGQGTNSPLHF

j_call: NA
v_call: TRBV28
cdr3_aa: CASSSQGHEQYF

j_call: TRBJ2-7
v_call: TRBV6-5
cdr3_aa: CASRADRVLYEQYF

j_call: TRBJ2-4
v_call: TRBV6-5
cdr3_aa: CATGGQGGPKNIQYF

j_call: TRBJ1-6
v_call: TRBV18
cdr3_aa: CASSRGDPNSPLHF

j_call: TRBJ2-3
v_call: TRBV18
cdr3_aa: CASSPRDFSPAKSTDTQYF

j_call: TRBJ1-1
v_call: TRBV6-6
cdr3_aa: CASSNNGQENTEAFF

j_call: TRBJ1-2
v_call: TRBV5-6
cdr3_aa: CASIDRGFDGYTF

j_call: TRBJ2-7
v_call: TRBV11-2
cdr3_aa: CASSLGTSSEQYF

j_call: TRBJ1-4
v_call: TRBV4-3
cdr3_aa: CASSQDTRGRGNEKLFF

j_call: TRBJ1-2
v_call: TRBV4-2
cdr3_aa: CASSPSGNYGYTF

j_call: TRBJ1-1
v_call: TRBV6-8
cdr3_aa: CATQTVEAFF

j_call: TRBJ1-2
v_call: TRBV5-1
cdr3_aa: CASRASGGGYGYTF

j_call: TRBJ2-1
v_call: TRBV28
cdr3_aa: CASRPGGGPYNEQFF

j_call: TRBJ2-7
v_call: TRBV6-6
cdr3_aa: CASRRHRGFSYEQYF

j_call: TRBJ1-1
v_call: TRBV7-2
cdr3_aa: CASSLGQARDTEAFF

j_call: TRBJ2-7
v_call: TRBV19
cdr3_aa: CATSDRGREIYEQYF

j_call: TRBJ2-3
v_call: TRBV4-1
cdr3_aa: CASSLPAADTQYF

j_call: TRBJ1-6
v_call: TRBV30
cdr3_aa: CAGKAEGDSPLHF

j_call: TRBJ2-7
v_call: TRBV14
cdr3_aa: CASSPTGDEQYF

j_call: TRBJ2-1
v_call: TRBV5-1
cdr3_aa: CASSLGGPTGVVEQFF

j_call: TRBJ1-5
v_call: TRBV7-9
cdr3_aa: CASSLDRGGQPQHF

j_call: TRBJ2-1
v_call: TRBV4-1
cdr3_aa: CASSPGRGGHNEQFF

j_call: TRBJ2-7
v_call: TRBV4-3
cdr3_aa: CASSHLAPPGIIPYEQYF

j_call: TRBJ2-5
v_call: TRBV7-6
cdr3_aa: CASSAGTSQETQYF

j_call: TRBJ2-5
v_call: TRBV4-1
cdr3_aa: CASSQDHGGNQETQYF

j_call: TRBJ1-2
v_call: TRBV7-3
cdr3_aa: CASSTQGTGKGYTF

j_call: TRBJ1-2
v_call: TRBV7-9
cdr3_aa: CASSSSGNYGYTF

j_call: TRBJ2-7
v_call: TRBV21-1
cdr3_aa: CASSRGSGGLYEQYF

j_call: TRBJ1-1
v_call: TRBV9
cdr3_aa: CASSVGTGGTEAFF

j_call: TRBJ1-2
v_call: TRBV5-4
cdr3_aa: CASSSVGVAYGYTF